In its sample, the clone carrying this T cell receptor (beta chain) is medium-sized (0.01 to 0.1%). Its specificity is not known. The junction had 7 bases not matched to a gene; V was cut back by 3 bases and J by 2 bases. CDR1 SGHNT and CDR2 YENEEA come from the germline V gene. CDR3 size: 16 residues. This sample is drawn from a study of T cells in localized non-small cell lung cancer. Points from the study as a whole: Heterogeneity is still possible, as just one tumor region was sequenced. Blood T cell density predicted longer survival; adjacent-lung clonality, shorter.

Clones were read by immunoSEQ multiplex PCR, and TCRdb kept only the in-frame ones, dropping some. This repertoire shows 2,000 to 2,500 clones, about a quarter found once; its top ten account for under 13%. This chain joins TRBV11-3 and TRBJ2-1, with 7 bases lining up with TRBD2. The source was normal lung tissue next to the tumor, collected before any cancer treatment. This receptor was obtained from a man between 40 and 70 years old with stage III lung adenocarcinoma. The CDR3 coding sequence is TGTGCCAGCAGCTTGGACTCGGGGGGACCCTACAATGAGCAGTTCTTC. Amino acid sequence: CASSLDSGGPYNEQFF.